This TCR beta chain was profiled in a study of beta chain features in type 1 diabetes. Expressed TCRB transcripts were sequenced because the isolated RNA had all been reverse transcribed beforehand. This table comes from immunoSEQ multiplex PCR, and its TCRdb copy is limited to in-frame clones, with some not included. The sample holds under 950,000 clones, about 17% seen once. With V trimmed by 5 bases and J by 2 bases, 2 bases remained unmatched. The germline V gene has CDR1 MDHEN and CDR2 SYDVKM. This CDR3 region has 15 residues. The sample taken for sequencing was naive CD4+ T cells from blood. J is TRBJ2-6 and V is TRBV28; the match to TRBD2 covers 8 bases. The receptor's source is a woman aged 18-29 years in good health. This CDR3 is CASSRGGAGANVLTF. CDR3 DNA sequence: TGTGCCAGCAGTCGGGGGGGCGCTGGGGCCAACGTCCTGACTTTC.